This entry lists 27 T cell receptor beta chains sequenced from one sample in a study of blood T cells in healthy people across ages. Through a sample-barcoded 5' primer and a J-beta primer mix, a second PCR was run for roughly 6 to 12 cycles. TCRdb re-called the 5' RACE reads through MiXCR, storing one row per CDR3 protein. The table shows approximately 960,000 distinct CDR3 sequences, with 25% to 30% occurring only once. The sample also formed part of further work on T cells of mothers and their children.

Material: blood. These receptors were taken from a woman aged 40 to 55 in good health.

The rearrangement joins TRBV27 to TRBJ2-7; TRBD1 matches 10 bases. Germline assignment: CDR1 MNHEY and CDR2 SMNVEV (reference sequence). Germline trimming cut 5 bases from V and 0 bases from J; bases unmatched to any gene: 7. The CDR3 has 16 residues. In nucleotides, the CDR3 is TGTGCCAGCAGTGAGGTCCGGACAGGGGGCTCCTACGAGCAGTACTTC. Translating it yields CASSEVRTGGSYEQYF.

This clonotype was recorded many times. In nucleotides, the CDR3 is TGTGCCAGCAGCTCTTACGGACAGAGGAACACTGAAGCTTTCTTT. Translation gives CASSSYGQRNTEAFF. V gene TRBV7-9 combines with J gene TRBJ1-1; tentative D call: TRBD1 (6 bases). CDR3 length: 15 residues. From germline, CDR1 is SEHNR and CDR2 FQNEAQ (reference sequence). With 4 bases removed from V and 1 base from J, the gap between germline ends came to 13 bases.

This clonotype came up many times. The V call is TRBV5-5, the J call TRBJ1-2; tentatively, D is TRBD1 (6 bases). Germline V gives CDR1 SGHKS, CDR2 YYEKEE (reference sequence). The V and J ends lost 1 base and 5 bases respectively, with 12 bases between them. The CDR3 has 14 residues. The CDR3 DNA follows: TGTGCCAGCAGCTTGACCAGGGGTGGATATGGCTACACCTTC. Protein sequence: CASSLTRGGYGYTF.

The sample holds a few counts of this clonotype. V and J are TRBV15 and TRBJ2-5, with 12 bases matching TRBD2. CDR1 LNHNV and CDR2 YYDKDF come from the germline V gene (reference sequence). CDR3 length: 16 amino acids. Trimming at V came to 4 bases and at J to 2 bases, leaving 5 bases not matched to a gene. The CDR3 DNA reads TGTGCCACCAGCACCGGACTAGCGGGGTCGCAAGAGACCCAGTACTTC. Protein: CATSTGLAGSQETQYF.

This chain links TRBV12-3 or TRBV12-4 with TRBJ2-7; weak D call: TRBD1 (6 bases). Between the trimmed V and J ends, which lost 6 bases and 6 bases, there was a span of 18 bases. The CDR3 covers 14 residues. CDR3 sequence: CASSQSTGNGEQYF. Written as DNA, the CDR3 is TGTGCCAGCAGCCAGAGCACAGGGAACGGCGAGCAGTACTTC.

This clonotype has at least ten counts. The chain combines TRBV20-1 with TRBJ2-1; maybe TRBD1 (5 bases). The V gene lost 3 bases and the J gene lost 4 bases, with 13 bases spanning the gap. Germline V CDR1 and CDR2: DFQATT, SNEGSKA (reference sequence). This CDR3 is 14 amino acids long. The CDR3 DNA reads as TGCAGTGCTAGGTGGGGCCTCTCTTACAATGAGCAGTTCTTC. The encoded protein is CSARWGLSYNEQFF.

This clonotype appeared a few times. The J gene is TRBJ1-6, the V gene TRBV30; D might be TRBD1 (5 bases). Per germline, CDR1 GTSNPN and CDR2 SVGIG (reference sequence). V was shortened by 8 bases and J by 14 bases, with 22 bases between the two germline ends. The CDR3 consists of 13 residues. CDR3 sequence (DNA): TGTGCCCCCGTGGGACTCACGGTTATGGCCCTCCACTTT. This translates into CAPVGLTVMALHF.

This clonotype occurred a few times. V and J are TRBV9 and TRBJ2-3; D gene uncertain. The CDR3 is 14 residues long. V was cut by 2 bases and J by 6 bases, with 13 bases left in between. CDR1 SGDLS and CDR2 YYNGEE come from the germline V gene. CDR3 nucleotides: TGTGCCAGCAGCGTCCGAAGGTTAGGGGATACGCAGTATTTT. Translated: CASSVRRLGDTQYF.

Remarks on this clonotype: A read error is possible here, since a much larger clone lies one base away. The chain couples TRBV6-6 to TRBJ1-4; D not certain. Per the germline V gene, CDR1 is MNHNY and CDR2 is SVGAGI (reference sequence). Trimming took 2 bases from V and 0 from J, leaving 7 bases between them. This CDR3 has 15 residues. This CDR3 is CASSYDGATNEKLFF. CDR3 bases: TGTGCCAGCAGTTACGACGGTGCAACTAATGAAAAACTGTTTTTT.

The gene calls are TRBV5-1 and TRBJ2-1; TRBD2 matches at 8 bases. J was trimmed by 3 bases and V by 5 bases; bases with no gene match: 22. There are 20 residues in the CDR3. Germline V gene sequence: CDR1 SGHRS, CDR2 YFSETQ. The chain's CDR3 is CASSRSPHSQRGTIYNEQFF. The CDR3 bases are TGCGCCAGCAGTCGTTCGCCTCATTCCCAGCGGGGGACCATCTACAATGAGCAGTTCTTC.

The chain employs TRBV25-1 and TRBJ1-1; D gene uncertain. The CDR3 runs 15 residues. Germline V gene lookup returns CDR1 MGHDK and CDR2 SYGVNS. Trimming removed 1 base at V and 0 bases at J, with 9 bases between. The CDR3 DNA reads as TGTGCCAGCAGTGAATTAGGCAGTATGAACACTGAAGCTTTCTTT. The encoded protein is CASSELGSMNTEAFF. Using reference TRBV25-1 and TRBJ1-1 for the parts outside the CDR3, the full variable domain is EADIYQTPRYLVIGTGKKITLECSQTMGHDKMYWYQQDPGMELHLIHYSYGVNSTEKGDLSSESTVSRIRTEHFPLTLESARPSHTSQYLCASSELGSMNTEAFFGQGTRLTVV.

The sample holds a few counts of this clonotype. The chain employs TRBV6-1 and TRBJ1-1, with a tentative D call TRBD1 (6 bases). The V and J ends lost 3 bases and 1 base respectively, with 12 bases between them. Germline V gene data show CDR1 as MNHNS and CDR2 as SASEGT. The CDR3 consists of 15 residues. In nucleotides, the CDR3 is TGTGCCAGCAGTGAGGGGCAGGGGCAGAACACTGAAGCTTTCTTT. Its translation is CASSEGQGQNTEAFF.

In its sample, this clonotype was seen many times. This rearrangement joins TRBV11-2 to TRBJ2-7, with a tentative D call TRBD2 (5 bases). CDR1 is SGHAT and CDR2 is FQNNGV in the germline V gene. V lost 0 bases and J lost 0, with 15 bases in between. CDR3 length: 17 amino acids. Here the CDR3 DNA reads TGTGCCAGCAGCTTAGATTCTGGGCGGGCTAGCTCCTACGAGCAGTACTTC. Residues: CASSLDSGRASSYEQYF.

This clonotype was seen a few times. V and J are TRBV20-1 and TRBJ2-1, with D possibly being TRBD1 (5 bases). Germline V gene sequence: CDR1 DFQATT, CDR2 SNEGSKA (reference sequence). The CDR3 totals 11 residues. V was cut by 6 bases and J by 7 bases, with 10 bases left in between. CDR3 in DNA: TGCAGTGCCCCCGACAGTAATGAGCAGTTCTTC. This gives the protein CSAPDSNEQFF.

The chain recombines TRBV4-3 with TRBJ2-3; weak D call: TRBD2 (6 bases). V gave up 2 bases and J gave up 2 bases, with 17 bases separating them. The CDR3 is made up of 17 amino acids. Germline lookup yields CDR1 LGHNA and CDR2 YSLEER. This CDR3 is CASSQSSAGYFTDTQYF. The DNA for the CDR3 is TGCGCCAGCAGCCAATCGTCAGCGGGCTACTTCACAGATACGCAGTATTTT.

This clonotype was seen ten or more times. The chain joins TRBV6-4 to TRBJ2-2; 7 bases align to TRBD2. Germline CDR1 MRHNA, CDR2 SNTAGT. This CDR3 has 15 residues. The trim removed 3 bases at V and 3 bases at J, leaving 4 bases unmatched. The CDR3 sequence is CASSERGLDTGELFF. DNA of the CDR3: TGTGCCAGCAGTGAGCGGGGGTTGGACACCGGGGAGCTGTTTTTT.

This chain uses TRBV9 with TRBJ1-1, with D uncertain. V lost 2 bases and J 0 bases, leaving 8 bases between the germline ends. The germline gives CDR1 SGDLS, CDR2 YYNGEE. There are 14 residues in the CDR3. CDR3 sequence (DNA): TGTGCCAGCAGCGTCGATGGAATGAACACTGAAGCTTTCTTT. It translates to CASSVDGMNTEAFF.

Comment on this clonotype: This may be a read error, as it is one base from a much larger clone. This rearrangement joins TRBV7-2 to TRBJ2-6; D is perhaps TRBD1 (5 bases). The CDR3 contains 15 residues. Germline V lookup: CDR1 SGHTA, CDR2 FQGNSA. The CDR3 nucleotides read TGTGCCAGCAGCTTAACCAAGACTGGGGCCAACGTCCAGACTTTC. Its protein product is CASSLTKTGANVQTF.

The count of this clonotype is one. The genes are TRBV19 and TRBJ2-7; D not certain. V shed 3 bases and J shed 2 bases, with 17 bases lying between them. This CDR3 is built from 16 residues. Germline V lookup: CDR1 LNHDA, CDR2 SQIVND (reference sequence). The CDR3 DNA sequence: TGTGCCAGTAGTATCGGATCCGGAAGCCGAACCTACGAGCAGTACTTC. Amino acid sequence: CASSIGSGSRTYEQYF.

In regard to this clonotype: At one end, the junction sequence differs from germline, possibly due to a read error. The J gene is TRBJ2-1, the V gene TRBV4-3; the match to TRBD2 covers 10 bases. This CDR3 is built from 16 residues. Germline V gives CDR1 LGHNA, CDR2 YSLEER. CDR3 residues: CASSRVLAGGYNGQFF. The DNA for the CDR3 is TGCGCCAGCAGCCGAGTCTTAGCGGGGGGCTACAATGGGCAGTTCTTC.

At least ten counts were recorded for this clonotype. This chain connects TRBV20-1 to TRBJ2-1; 11 bases fit TRBD2. The CDR3 has 14 residues. The germline CDR1 and CDR2 sequences are DFQATT and SNEGSKA (reference sequence). V lost 5 bases to trimming and J lost 6 bases; unmatched junction nucleotides: 6. CDR3 protein: CSAPSGGNSNEQFF. DNA for the CDR3: TGCAGTGCTCCTAGCGGGGGGAACAGCAATGAGCAGTTCTTC.

Details on this clonotype: One base away lies a much larger clone, so this may be a sequencing read error. The chain has TRBV7-2 and TRBJ1-2; 9 bases are shared with TRBD1. CDR1 is SGHTA and CDR2 is FQGNSA in the germline V gene. The CDR3 contains 15 residues. The CDR3 DNA follows: TGTGCCGGCAGCTTAGAGGGACAGGGAAACTATGGCTACACCTTC. Protein product: CAGSLEGQGNYGYTF.

This chain connects TRBV28 to TRBJ2-7; a weak D match, TRBD1 (5 bases). Germline V gene data show CDR1 as MDHEN and CDR2 as SYDVKM. The V end lost 1 base, the J end lost 3 bases, and 10 bases lay between the germline ends. This CDR3 spans 14 amino acids. The CDR3 reads CASSLFNRYYEQYF. In DNA, the CDR3 is TGTGCCAGCAGTTTATTCAACAGGTACTACGAGCAGTACTTC.

Only a few counts were recorded for this clonotype. This chain connects TRBV28 to TRBJ2-7; the D gene is possibly TRBD2 (7 bases). CDR3 size: 15 residues. V was shortened by 3 bases and J by 3 bases, with 15 bases between the two germline ends. Germline CDR1 MDHEN, CDR2 SYDVKM. CDR3 sequence: CASSFPRGAHYEQYF. The DNA of the CDR3 is TGTGCCAGCAGTTTCCCCCGGGGGGCCCACTACGAGCAGTACTTC.

This clonotype was counted at least ten times. The rearrangement joins TRBV5-1 to TRBJ2-5, with 7 bases that match TRBD1. The germline gives CDR1 SGHRS, CDR2 YFSETQ. With 4 bases clipped from V and 2 bases from J, the junction kept 8 bases outside the gene matches. CDR3 length equals 15 residues. The CDR3 is CASSLSRGWQETQYF. The CDR3 bases are TGCGCCAGCAGCCTAAGCAGGGGGTGGCAAGAGACCCAGTACTTC.

This clonotype came up many times. The chain joins TRBV2 to TRBJ1-2; D perhaps matches TRBD1 (6 bases). Germline CDR1 reads SNHLY; CDR2 reads FYNNEI. The germline V and J ends were trimmed by 6 bases and 4 bases, with 9 bases remaining between them. The CDR3 has 12 amino acids. The CDR3 nucleotides read TGTGCCAGCAGCGAACAGGGCTATGGCTACACCTTC. Residues: CASSEQGYGYTF.

The chain joins TRBV28 to TRBJ1-2, with a weak D call TRBD1 (6 bases). Germline CDR1 reads MDHEN; CDR2 reads SYDVKM. Trimming removed 5 bases from V and 7 bases from J, with 20 bases in between. The CDR3 totals 15 residues. The CDR3 coding sequence is TGTGCCAGCAGTCCTGTACAGGGTAGGGTTGGTGGCTACACCTTC. The encoded protein is CASSPVQGRVGGYTF.